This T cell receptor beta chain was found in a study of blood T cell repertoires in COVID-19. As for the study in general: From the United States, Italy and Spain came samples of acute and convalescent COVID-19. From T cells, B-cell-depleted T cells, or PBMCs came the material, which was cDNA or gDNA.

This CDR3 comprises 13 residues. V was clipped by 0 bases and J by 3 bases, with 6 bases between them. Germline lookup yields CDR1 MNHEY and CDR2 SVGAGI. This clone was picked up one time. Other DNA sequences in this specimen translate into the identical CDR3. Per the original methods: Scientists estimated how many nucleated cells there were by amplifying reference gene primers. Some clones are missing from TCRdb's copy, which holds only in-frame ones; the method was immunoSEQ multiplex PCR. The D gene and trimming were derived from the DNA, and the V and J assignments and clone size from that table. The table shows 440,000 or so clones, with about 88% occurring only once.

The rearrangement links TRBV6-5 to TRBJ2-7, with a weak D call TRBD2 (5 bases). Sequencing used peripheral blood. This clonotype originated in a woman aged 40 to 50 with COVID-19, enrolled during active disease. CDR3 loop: CASSYSGSYEQYF. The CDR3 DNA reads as TGTGCCAGCAGTTACTCGGGGAGCTACGAGCAGTACTTC.